The rows below give T cell receptor beta chains drawn from one sample of a study of shared clonotypes between healthy human individuals. Measured with immunoSEQ multiplex PCR; TCRdb has only the in-frame clones, and not every one. The profile shows around 2,000,000 clones, 85% to 95% of them singletons. Sequencing input: naive CD4+ T cells sorted from blood. The receptors derive from a man between 18 and 35 years old in good health. Both conserved end residues are part of each CDR3. The D gene is left open where the match is weak. Clone size is shown for a subset of rows, as once, few, many or a class of expanded clone.

J gene: TRBJ1-3; V gene: TRBV7-9; D gene: .; CDR3 length: 16; clone size: .; CDR3 DNA: TGTGCCAGCAGCTTAATCCACAGCTTCTCTGGAAACACCATATATTTT; CDR3 protein: CASSLIHSFSGNTIYF
J gene: TRBJ2-1; V gene: TRBV25-1; D gene: .; CDR3 length: 15; clone size: .; CDR3 DNA: TGTGCCAGTTCTAGCAATGGAGGCCCCTACAATGAGCAGTTCTTC; CDR3 protein: CASSSNGGPYNEQFF
J gene: TRBJ2-1; V gene: TRBV10-3; D gene: .; CDR3 length: 15; clone size: .; CDR3 DNA: TGTGCCATCAGTGAAAGGGGGGGAAGTGGCAATGAGCAGTTCTTC; CDR3 protein: CAISERGGSGNEQFF
J gene: TRBJ2-5; V gene: TRBV6-6; D gene: .; CDR3 length: 15; clone size: .; CDR3 DNA: TGTGCCAGCAGTCCCCGGGGCCAGGGAAAGGAGACCCAGTACTTC; CDR3 protein: CASSPRGQGKETQYF
J gene: TRBJ2-1; V gene: TRBV29-1; D gene: TRBD1; CDR3 length: 13; clone size: .; CDR3 DNA: TGCAGCGTTAAGGGTGACAGGGGACCTGAGCAGTTCTTC; CDR3 protein: CSVKGDRGPEQFF
J gene: TRBJ2-7; V gene: TRBV30; D gene: TRBD1; CDR3 length: 13; clone size: .; CDR3 DNA: TGTGCCTGGAGTCACGACAGGGGAGGCGAGCAGTACTTC; CDR3 protein: CAWSHDRGGEQYF
J gene: TRBJ2-7; V gene: TRBV14; D gene: TRBD1; CDR3 length: 13; clone size: .; CDR3 DNA: TGTGCCAGCAGCCAGATTCGACAGGGCGAGCAGTACTTC; CDR3 protein: CASSQIRQGEQYF
J gene: TRBJ2-2; V gene: TRBV5-1; D gene: .; CDR3 length: 15; clone size: .; CDR3 DNA: TGCGCCAGCAGCTTGGGAGCCGCGAACACCGGGGAGCTGTTTTTT; CDR3 protein: CASSLGAANTGELFF
J gene: TRBJ2-7; V gene: TRBV6-5; D gene: .; CDR3 length: 15; clone size: .; CDR3 DNA: TGTGCCAGCAGTTACTCTGCCCTGGGCAGCGACGAGCAGTACTTC; CDR3 protein: CASSYSALGSDEQYF
J gene: TRBJ1-1; V gene: TRBV7-3; D gene: TRBD1; CDR3 length: 13; clone size: .; CDR3 DNA: TGTGCCAGCAGCACCCAGGGACAGGGGGAAACTTTCTTT; CDR3 protein: CASSTQGQGETFF
J gene: TRBJ2-5; V gene: TRBV2; D gene: TRBD2; CDR3 length: 12; clone size: .; CDR3 DNA: TGTGCCAGCATTGGCGGGAGCGAGACCCAGTACTTC; CDR3 protein: CASIGGSETQYF
J gene: TRBJ1-2; V gene: TRBV6-1; D gene: .; CDR3 length: 16; clone size: .; CDR3 DNA: TGTGCCAGCAGTGAAGGGTCTATGACGAGGGGAGCTGGCTACACCTTC; CDR3 protein: CASSEGSMTRGAGYTF
J gene: TRBJ2-5; V gene: TRBV7-9; D gene: TRBD2; CDR3 length: 15; clone size: .; CDR3 DNA: TGTGCCAGCAGCTTACTAGCGGGAGTGGAGGAGACCCAGTACTTC; CDR3 protein: CASSLLAGVEETQYF
J gene: TRBJ1-4; V gene: TRBV2; D gene: TRBD1; CDR3 length: 14; clone size: .; CDR3 DNA: TGTGCCAGCAGGAAGACAGGGATCGGGGAAAAACTGTTTTTT; CDR3 protein: CASRKTGIGEKLFF
J gene: TRBJ2-3; V gene: TRBV4-1; D gene: TRBD2; CDR3 length: 15; clone size: .; CDR3 DNA: TGCGCCAGCAGCCACCTGGGACTAGCGGAAGATACGCAGTATTTT; CDR3 protein: CASSHLGLAEDTQYF
J gene: TRBJ2-1; V gene: TRBV30; D gene: .; CDR3 length: 17; clone size: .; CDR3 DNA: TGTGCCTGGAGTGTACCCCGGACAGCGATCTCCTACAATGAGCAGTTCTTC; CDR3 protein: CAWSVPRTAISYNEQFF
J gene: TRBJ2-7; V gene: TRBV7-9; D gene: .; CDR3 length: 12; clone size: once; CDR3 DNA: TGTGCCAGCAGCCAGACGGGGGAAGAGCAGTACTTC; CDR3 protein: CASSQTGEEQYF
J gene: TRBJ1-5; V gene: TRBV6-1; D gene: .; CDR3 length: 14; clone size: .; CDR3 DNA: TGTGCCAGCAGGCAATGGGGGCTGGGTCAGCCCCAGCATTTT; CDR3 protein: CASRQWGLGQPQHF
J gene: TRBJ2-2; V gene: TRBV18; D gene: TRBD1; CDR3 length: 16; clone size: .; CDR3 DNA: TGTGCCAGCTCACCGACAGGGAGCGCGGACACCGGGGAGCTGTTTTTT; CDR3 protein: CASSPTGSADTGELFF
J gene: TRBJ2-1; V gene: TRBV7-2; D gene: TRBD1; CDR3 length: 17; clone size: .; CDR3 DNA: TGTGCCAGCAGAAACCGACAGGGGTCGGGCTCCTACAATGAGCAGTTCTTC; CDR3 protein: CASRNRQGSGSYNEQFF
J gene: TRBJ2-2; V gene: TRBV2; D gene: .; CDR3 length: 13; clone size: .; CDR3 DNA: TGTGCCAGCAGGAAGTCTAGCACCGGGGAGCTGTTTTTT; CDR3 protein: CASRKSSTGELFF
J gene: TRBJ2-7; V gene: TRBV5-5; D gene: TRBD2; CDR3 length: 18; clone size: .; CDR3 DNA: TGTGCCAGCAGCTTGGCGACTAGCGGGAGTTCCCCCTCCTACGAGCAGTACTTC; CDR3 protein: CASSLATSGSSPSYEQYF
J gene: TRBJ1-1; V gene: TRBV28; D gene: .; CDR3 length: 11; clone size: .; CDR3 DNA: TGTGCCAGCCGTGAGAACACTGAAGCTTTCTTT; CDR3 protein: CASRENTEAFF
J gene: TRBJ1-2; V gene: TRBV29-1; D gene: .; CDR3 length: 12; clone size: .; CDR3 DNA: TGCAGCGTTGACTTGTTTCCCTATGGCTACACCTTC; CDR3 protein: CSVDLFPYGYTF
J gene: TRBJ2-2; V gene: TRBV7-9; D gene: TRBD1; CDR3 length: 15; clone size: .; CDR3 DNA: TGTGCCAGCAGCATATCCGGGACAGGGACCGGGGAGCTGTTTTTT; CDR3 protein: CASSISGTGTGELFF
J gene: TRBJ2-2; V gene: TRBV6-5; D gene: .; CDR3 length: 13; clone size: .; CDR3 DNA: TGTGCCAGCACCCGGGGGAACACCGGGGAGCTGTTTTTT; CDR3 protein: CASTRGNTGELFF
J gene: TRBJ1-2; V gene: TRBV6-6; D gene: .; CDR3 length: 13; clone size: .; CDR3 DNA: TGTGCCAGCAGATCTACTGGTAACTATGGCTACACCTTC; CDR3 protein: CASRSTGNYGYTF